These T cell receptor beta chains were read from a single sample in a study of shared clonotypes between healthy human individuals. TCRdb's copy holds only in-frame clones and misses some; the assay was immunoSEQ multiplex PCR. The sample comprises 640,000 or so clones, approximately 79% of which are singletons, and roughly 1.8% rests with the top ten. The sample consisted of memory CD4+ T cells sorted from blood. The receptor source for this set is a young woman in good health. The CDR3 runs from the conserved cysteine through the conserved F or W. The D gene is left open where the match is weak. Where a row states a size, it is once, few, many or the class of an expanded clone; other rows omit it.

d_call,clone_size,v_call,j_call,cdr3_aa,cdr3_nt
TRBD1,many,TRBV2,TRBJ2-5,CASSGQGIGETQYF,TGTGCCAGCAGTGGACAGGGGATCGGAGAGACCCAGTACTTC
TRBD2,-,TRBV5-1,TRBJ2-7,CASAPGTSGLVYEQYF,TGCGCCAGCGCCCCCGGGACTAGCGGGTTGGTCTACGAGCAGTACTTC
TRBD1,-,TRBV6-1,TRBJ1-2,CASSGRDRFYGYTF,TGTGCCAGCAGTGGGCGGGACAGGTTCTATGGCTACACCTTC
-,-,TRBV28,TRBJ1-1,CASSLHSGTTEAFF,TGTGCCAGCAGTTTGCATTCCGGGACCACTGAAGCTTTCTTT
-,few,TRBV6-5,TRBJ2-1,CASSLNPSHDRNEQFF,TGTGCCAGCAGTTTAAATCCATCCCACGACCGGAATGAGCAGTTCTTC
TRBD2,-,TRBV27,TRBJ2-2,CASIGLAGGAANTGELFF,TGTGCCAGCATTGGACTAGCGGGAGGGGCCGCGAACACCGGGGAGCTGTTTTTT
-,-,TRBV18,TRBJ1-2,CASSATLTTGPYGYTF,TGTGCCAGCTCAGCCACCTTGACCACAGGTCCCTATGGCTACACCTTC
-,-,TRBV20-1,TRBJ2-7,CSATSLYEQYF,TGCAGTGCTACTAGTTTGTACGAGCAGTACTTC
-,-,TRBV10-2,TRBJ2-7,CASSDLFSYEQYF,TGCGCCAGCAGTGATCTGTTCTCCTACGAGCAGTACTTC
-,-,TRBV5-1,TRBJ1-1,CASSLGGSFYTEAFF,TGCGCCAGCAGCTTGGGTGGGAGCTTCTACACTGAAGCTTTCTTT
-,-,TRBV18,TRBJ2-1,CASSPTRQGTNNEQFF,TGTGCCAGCTCACCAACACGGCAGGGGACAAACAATGAGCAGTTCTTC
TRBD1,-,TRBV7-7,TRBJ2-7,CASSSDREGEQYF,TGTGCCAGCAGCTCGGACAGGGAAGGCGAGCAGTACTTC
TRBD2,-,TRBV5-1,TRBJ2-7,CASSLGIAGGPSYEQYF,TGCGCCAGCAGCTTGGGGATAGCGGGAGGGCCCTCCTACGAGCAGTACTTC
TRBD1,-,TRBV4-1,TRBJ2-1,CASSHHGTGTGEQFF,TGCGCCAGCAGCCACCACGGGACAGGCACGGGTGAGCAGTTCTTC
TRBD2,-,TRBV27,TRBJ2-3,CASSRGERTDTQYF,TGTGCCAGCAGTCGGGGGGAGAGGACAGATACGCAGTATTTT
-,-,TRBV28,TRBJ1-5,CASSRGLGNQPQHF,TGTGCCAGCAGTAGAGGGCTTGGCAATCAGCCCCAGCATTTT
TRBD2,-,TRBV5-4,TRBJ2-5,CASSPGLAVTQETQYF,TGTGCCAGCAGCCCGGGACTAGCGGTTACTCAAGAGACCCAGTACTTC
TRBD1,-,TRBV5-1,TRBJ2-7,CASSSQGVHEQYF,TGCGCCAGCAGCTCACAGGGGGTCCACGAGCAGTACTTC
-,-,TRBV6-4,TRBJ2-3,CASSGDPGHTQYF,TGTGCCAGCAGTGGGGATCCCGGGCATACGCAGTATTTT
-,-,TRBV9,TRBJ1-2,CASSPTGSYGYTF,TGTGCCAGCAGCCCGACAGGAAGCTATGGCTACACCTTC